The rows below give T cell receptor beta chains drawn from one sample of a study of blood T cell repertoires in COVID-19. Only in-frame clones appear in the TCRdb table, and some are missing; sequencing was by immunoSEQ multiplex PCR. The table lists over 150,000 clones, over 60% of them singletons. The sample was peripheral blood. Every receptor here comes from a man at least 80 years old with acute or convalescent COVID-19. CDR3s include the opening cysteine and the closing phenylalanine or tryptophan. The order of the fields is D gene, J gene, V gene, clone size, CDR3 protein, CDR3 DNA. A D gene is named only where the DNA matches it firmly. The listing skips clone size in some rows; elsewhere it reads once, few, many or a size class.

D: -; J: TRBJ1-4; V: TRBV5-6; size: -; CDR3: CASSLGRRPTNEKLFF; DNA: TGTGCCAGCAGCCTAGGGAGGAGGCCAACTAATGAAAAACTGTTTTTT
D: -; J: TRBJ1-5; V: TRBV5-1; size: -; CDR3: CASSLAGGFGQPQHF; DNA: TGCGCCAGCAGCTTGGCCGGGGGTTTCGGGCAGCCCCAGCATTTT
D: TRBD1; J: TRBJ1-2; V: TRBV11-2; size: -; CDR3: CASSSYRGRGLRGYGYTF; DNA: TGTGCCAGCAGCTCATACAGGGGGCGAGGGTTACGGGGCTATGGCTACACCTTC
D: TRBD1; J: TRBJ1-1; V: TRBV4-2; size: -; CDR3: CASSQVLRGLGTEAFF; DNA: TGTGCCAGCAGCCAAGTGTTGAGGGGGCTTGGCACTGAAGCTTTCTTT
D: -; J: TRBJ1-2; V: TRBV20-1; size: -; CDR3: CSASDRGYGYTF; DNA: TGCAGTGCTAGTGATAGGGGCTATGGCTACACCTTC
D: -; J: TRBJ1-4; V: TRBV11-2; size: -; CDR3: CASSLGNGAEKLFF; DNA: TGTGCCAGCAGCTTAGGAAATGGGGCTGAAAAACTGTTTTTT
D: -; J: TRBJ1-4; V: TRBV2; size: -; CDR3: CASSREAGGEKLFF; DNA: TGTGCCAGCAGTCGGGAGGCAGGCGGAGAAAAACTGTTTTTT
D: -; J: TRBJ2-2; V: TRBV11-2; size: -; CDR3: CASSSRAFTGELFF; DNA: TGTGCCAGCAGCTCCAGGGCCTTCACCGGGGAGCTGTTTTTT
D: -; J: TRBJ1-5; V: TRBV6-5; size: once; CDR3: CASRPLQGGKIPQHF; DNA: TGTGCCAGCAGGCCACTACAGGGAGGGAAAATCCCCCAGCATTTT
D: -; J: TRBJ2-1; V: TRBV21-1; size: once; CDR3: CASSSPTSGGRSSYNEQFF; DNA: TGTGCCAGCAGCTCCCCGACTAGCGGGGGCCGGAGCTCCTACAATGAGCAGTTCTTC
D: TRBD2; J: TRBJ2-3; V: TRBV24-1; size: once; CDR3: CATSESSGGVTDTQYF; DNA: TGTGCCACCAGTGAATCTAGCGGGGGGGTCACAGATACGCAGTATTTT
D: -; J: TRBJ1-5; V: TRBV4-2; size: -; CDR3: CASSQDSEGGQPQHF; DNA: TGTGCCAGCAGCCAAGACTCGGAAGGGGGTCAGCCCCAGCATTTT
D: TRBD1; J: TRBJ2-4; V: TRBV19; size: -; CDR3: CARTGTVYF; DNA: TGTGCCAGAACCGGGACAGTGTACTTC